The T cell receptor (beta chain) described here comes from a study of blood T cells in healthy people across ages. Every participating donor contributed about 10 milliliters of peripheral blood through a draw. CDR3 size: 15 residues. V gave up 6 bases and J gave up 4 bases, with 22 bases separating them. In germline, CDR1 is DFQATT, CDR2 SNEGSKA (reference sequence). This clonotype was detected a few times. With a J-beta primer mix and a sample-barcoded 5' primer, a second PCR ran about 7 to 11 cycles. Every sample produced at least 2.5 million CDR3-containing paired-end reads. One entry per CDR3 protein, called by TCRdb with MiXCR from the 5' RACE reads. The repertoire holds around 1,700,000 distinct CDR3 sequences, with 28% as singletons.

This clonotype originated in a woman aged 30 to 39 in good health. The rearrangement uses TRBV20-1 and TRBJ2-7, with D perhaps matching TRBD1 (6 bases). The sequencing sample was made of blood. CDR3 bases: TGCAGTGCCCCTCCGCTCAGGGGAAAACCGTACGAGCAGTACTTC. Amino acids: CSAPPLRGKPYEQYF.